This T cell receptor (beta chain) was captured in a study of shared clonotypes between healthy human individuals. The V end lost 6 bases, the J end lost 0 bases, and 12 bases lay between the germline ends. The CDR3 is 14 residues long. Germline CDR1 and CDR2: WNHNN and SYGVQD (reference sequence). Whole-study results and caveats: The study found lower generation probabilities in non-shared clonotypes than in those shared by all four donors.

In regard to this clone: Its antigen remains unknown.

It was at deep level that the assay was run. Each sorted subset replicate got 200 ng genomic DNA, 25,000 to 30,000 genomes. Assay: immunoSEQ multiplex PCR; the TCRdb copy retains only in-frame clones and omits some. The table records around 1.6 million clones, about 98% of them present only once. Sequencing was done on a sample of naive CD4+ T cells sorted from blood. Subset: CD45RA+ positively selected. The chain couples TRBV10-1 to TRBJ2-7; D may be TRBD1 (7 bases). The receptor was derived from a man aged 30 to 45 in good health. The DNA of the CDR3 is TGCGCCAGCAGGCGGGACAGACCCTCCTACGAGCAGTACTTC. This translates into CASRRDRPSYEQYF.